This T cell receptor beta chain was recovered during a study of sequential checkpoint blockade in melanoma. Whole-study context: Patients were randomized 1:1 to nivolumab-then-ipilimumab or ipilimumab-then-nivolumab first-line. After both sequences, patients received maintenance nivolumab.

CDR3 length: 16 residues. The junction had 8 bases not matched to a gene; V was cut back by 6 bases and J by 0 bases. Looked up from germline, CDR1 is SNHLY and CDR2 is FYNNEI. This clone was detected only once. This table comes from immunoSEQ multiplex PCR, and its TCRdb copy is limited to in-frame clones, with some not included. Here the sample spans about 38,000 clones, approximately 90% being singletons. Specified treatment: randomized to nivolumab then ipilimumab (arm A) or the reverse (arm B). Live CD3+CD8+ CD19− CD56− cells were sorted from PBMCs. The rearrangement joins TRBV2 to TRBJ2-4, with 7 bases lining up with TRBD1. The starting material was CD8+ T cells sorted from blood (inferred from file names), obtained from a patient given nivolumab and ipilimumab in sequence. The clonotype originates from a human donor with melanoma. DNA of the CDR3: TGTGCCAGCAGGGTTTCACAGGGGATAGCCAAAAACATTCAGTACTTC. Its translation: CASRVSQGIAKNIQYF. Based on the CDR3 plus reference TRBV2 and TRBJ2-4, the full variable domain is EPEVTQTPSHQVTQMGQEVILRCVPISNHLYFYWYRQILGQKVEFLVSFYNNEISEKSEIFDDQFSVERPDGSNFTLKIRSTKLEDSAMYFCASRVSQGIAKNIQYFGAGTRLSVL.